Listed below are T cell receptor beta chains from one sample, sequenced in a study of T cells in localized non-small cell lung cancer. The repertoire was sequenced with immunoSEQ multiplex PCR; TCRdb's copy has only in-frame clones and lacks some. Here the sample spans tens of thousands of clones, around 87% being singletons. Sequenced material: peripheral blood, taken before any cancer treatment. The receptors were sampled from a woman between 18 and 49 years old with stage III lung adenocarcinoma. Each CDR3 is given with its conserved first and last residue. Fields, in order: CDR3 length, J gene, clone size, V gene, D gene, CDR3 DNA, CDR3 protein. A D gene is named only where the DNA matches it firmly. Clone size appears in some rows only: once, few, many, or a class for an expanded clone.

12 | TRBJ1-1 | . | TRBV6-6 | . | TGTGCCAGCAGTTACTTGAGAACTGAAGCTTTCTTT | CASSYLRTEAFF
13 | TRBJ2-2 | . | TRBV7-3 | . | TGTGCCAGCAGCGAGGCGAACGCCGGGGAGCTGTTTTTT | CASSEANAGELFF
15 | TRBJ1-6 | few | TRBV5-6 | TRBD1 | TGTGCCAGCAGCTACGAAGGGACAGGGCATTCACCCCTCCACTTT | CASSYEGTGHSPLHF
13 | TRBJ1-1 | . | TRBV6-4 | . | TGTGCCAGCAGTGGGACGGACAGCACTGAAGCTTTCTTT | CASSGTDSTEAFF
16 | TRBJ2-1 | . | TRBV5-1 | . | TGCGCCAGCAGCTTGGCTCCAGGGCCCTTCTACAATGAGCAGTTCTTC | CASSLAPGPFYNEQFF
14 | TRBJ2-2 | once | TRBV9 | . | TGTGCCAGCAGCTCCCGGGCCCTCACCGGGGAGCTGTTTTTT | CASSSRALTGELFF
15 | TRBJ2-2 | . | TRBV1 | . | TGCACCAGCAGCCGCCGGGGGGTCCGCACCGGGGAGCTGTTTTTT | CTSSRRGVRTGELFF
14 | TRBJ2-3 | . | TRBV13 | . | TGTGCCAGCAGCCCCTTTCTGGGCGCAGATACGCAGTATTTT | CASSPFLGADTQYF
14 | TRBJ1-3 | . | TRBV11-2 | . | TGTGCCAGCAGCGGGTACGGCTCTGGAAACACCATATATTTT | CASSGYGSGNTIYF
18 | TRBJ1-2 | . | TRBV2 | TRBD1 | TGTGCCAGCAGTGAAGAGTGGACAGGGGCCATTACTAACTATGGCTACACCTTC | CASSEEWTGAITNYGYTF
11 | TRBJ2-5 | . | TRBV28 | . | TGTGCCAGCAGTTTTCAAGAGACCCAGTACTTC | CASSFQETQYF
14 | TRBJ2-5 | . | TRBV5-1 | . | TGCGCCAGCAGCGCCTCTAGCGCAGGGGAGACCCAGTACTTC | CASSASSAGETQYF
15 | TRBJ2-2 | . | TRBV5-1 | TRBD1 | TGCGCCAGCAGCCCGGACAGGGCGAACACCGGGGAGCTGTTTTTT | CASSPDRANTGELFF
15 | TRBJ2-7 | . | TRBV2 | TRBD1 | TGTGCCAGCAGCGATACAGGGGGCGCTTCTTACGAGCAGTACTTC | CASSDTGGASYEQYF
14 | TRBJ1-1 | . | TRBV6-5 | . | TGTGCCAGCAGTTCCCTTCGGGGGAACACTGAAGCTTTCTTT | CASSSLRGNTEAFF
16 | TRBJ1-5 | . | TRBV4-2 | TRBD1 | TGTGCCAGCAGCCAAGGGCTTGAGGGGGCAAGTCAGCCCCAGCATTTT | CASSQGLEGASQPQHF
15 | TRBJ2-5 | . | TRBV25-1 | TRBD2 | TGTGCCAGCGCTAGCGGGGGGCCAAATAAAGAGACCCAGTACTTC | CASASGGPNKETQYF
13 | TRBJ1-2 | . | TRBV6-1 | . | TGTGCCAGCAGTGAGAGACAGTACTATGGCTACACCTTC | CASSERQYYGYTF
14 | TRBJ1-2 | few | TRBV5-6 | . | TGTGCCAGCAGTCCGATGGGGGGCATAATGGGCTACACCTTC | CASSPMGGIMGYTF
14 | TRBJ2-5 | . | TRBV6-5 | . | TGTGCCGGCAGGAAGTACACTATCCGCGGGACCCAGTACTTC | CAGRKYTIRGTQYF
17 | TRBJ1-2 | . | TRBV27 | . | TGTGCCAGCAGTCCTACCTCCCGACAGGAGCAAAACTATGGCTACACCTTC | CASSPTSRQEQNYGYTF
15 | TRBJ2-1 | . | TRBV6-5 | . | TGTGCCAGCAGTCCTAGTTGGGGTTCCTACAATGAGCAGTTCTTC | CASSPSWGSYNEQFF
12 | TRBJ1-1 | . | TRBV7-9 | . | TGTGCCAGCAGCAACCGGGACACTGAAGCTTTCTTT | CASSNRDTEAFF